The 8 T cell receptor beta chains below were found in one sample sequenced in a study of cytomegalovirus exposure and HLA in healthy donors. 13 Jbeta primers and 60 Vbeta primers were used for the PCR. The data were produced by immunoSEQ multiplex PCR, yet TCRdb's version contains in-frame clones alone and is incomplete. The sample lists 150,000 to 200,000 clones, 70% to 80% occurring once. Sequencing was performed on PBMCs. The receptors were sampled from a woman between 40 and 55 years old in good health and CMV-seronegative.

The rearrangement links TRBV7-9 to TRBJ2-4, with D possibly TRBD1 on 6 matching bases. The germline V gene encodes CDR1 SEHNR and CDR2 FQNEAQ (reference sequence). The CDR3 runs 16 residues. V gave up 1 base and J gave up 5 bases, with 15 bases separating them. The CDR3 loop is CASSLVRGRGENIQYF. The DNA of the CDR3 is TGTGCCAGCAGCTTAGTCAGGGGCCGAGGGGAAAACATTCAGTACTTC. Looking up the rest from reference TRBV7-9 and TRBJ2-4 gives the full variable domain: DTGVSQNPRHKITKRGQNVTFRCDPISEHNRLYWYRQTLGQGPEFLTYFQNEAQLEKSRLLSDRFSAERPKGSFSTLEIQRTEQGDSAMYLCASSLVRGRGENIQYFGAGTRLSVL.

The CDR3 DNA reads TGTGCCAGTAAGCCAGGGGGACCCTATAGCAATCAGCCCCAGCATTTT. This gives the protein CASKPGGPYSNQPQHF. The rearrangement joins TRBV19 to TRBJ1-5; 7 positions agree with TRBD1. V lost 7 bases and J lost 0; bases outside the gene matches: 9. The germline V gene encodes CDR1 LNHDA and CDR2 SQIVND (reference sequence). The CDR3 length is 16 residues.

The chain has TRBV5-8 and TRBJ2-6, with 8 nucleotides matching TRBD1. Germline CDR1 is SGHTS and CDR2 is YDEGEE. The CDR3 is 18 residues long. V lost 1 base to trimming and J lost 0 bases; unmatched junction nucleotides: 6. CDR3 bases: TGTGCCAGCAGCTTGATGGACAGGGCGATCTCTGGGGCCAACGTCCTGACTTTC. It translates to CASSLMDRAISGANVLTF.

The V gene is TRBV6-4, the J gene TRBJ1-1; D perhaps matches TRBD1 (6 bases). Germline-derived CDR1 and CDR2 are MRHNA and SNTAGT. This CDR3 is built from 13 residues. V lost 4 bases to trimming and J lost 4 bases, with 10 bases between them. Here the CDR3 DNA reads TGTGCCAGCAGTGTGGACAGCGCCACTGAAGCTTTCTTT. This translates into CASSVDSATEAFF.

This chain uses TRBV5-4 with TRBJ1-1; 7 nucleotides line up with TRBD1. CDR3 length equals 15 residues. The trim removed 4 bases at V and 3 bases at J, leaving 9 bases unmatched. The V gene's germline CDR1 is SGHNT and CDR2 YYREEE (reference sequence). The CDR3 coding sequence is TGTGCCAGCAGCCCCGTAGGGGGCGATCACACTGAAGCTTTCTTT. It encodes CASSPVGGDHTEAFF.

The chain joins TRBV7-2 to TRBJ1-6, with a tentative D call TRBD1 (5 bases). CDR3 length equals 14 residues. V was trimmed by 3 bases and J by 8 bases, leaving 11 bases between them. Germline V lookup: CDR1 SGHTA, CDR2 FQGNSA. In DNA form, the CDR3 reads TGTGCCAGCAGCTTTCAGGGTTTGGATTCACCCCTCCACTTT. It yields the protein CASSFQGLDSPLHF.

In this sample, this clone turned up a few times. The chain uses TRBV5-1 and TRBJ2-4, with D hard to call. V was pared by 0 bases and J by 5 bases, with 6 bases between. CDR3 length: 13 amino acids. The germline CDR1 and CDR2 sequences are SGHRS and YFSETQ. For the CDR3, the DNA is TGCGCCAGCAGCTTGGCTGTCGAAAACATTCAGTACTTC. Its translation is CASSLAVENIQYF.

This clone was observed a single time. This chain connects TRBV18 to TRBJ1-5; 10 nucleotides line up with TRBD1. The V segment lost 1 base and the J segment 7 bases; nucleotides outside the gene matches: 7. There are 16 residues in the CDR3. Germline V gene lookup returns CDR1 KGHSH and CDR2 LQKENI. The CDR3 is CASSPRTGGSDQPQHF. CDR3 nucleotides: TGTGCCAGCTCACCACGGACAGGGGGATCGGACCAGCCCCAGCATTTT.